The sequence of this TCR beta chain was determined in a study of identical twins. V lost 3 bases and J lost 0, with 8 bases in between. Per germline, CDR1 SGHNT and CDR2 YYREEE (reference sequence). The CDR3 covers 14 residues. MiXCR, applied by TCRdb to the 5' RACE reads, yields one record per CDR3 protein. The profile shows 460,000 or so distinct CDR3 sequences, more than 13% of them singletons. This clonotype was picked up a small number of times. This sample was also put to use in a study of yellow fever vaccine responses in identical twins.

The rearrangement joins TRBV5-4 to TRBJ2-3; D is undetermined. This clonotype was obtained from a woman younger than 35 in good health. Material for sequencing was CD4+ T cells sorted from blood. CDR3: CASSWSVSTDTQYF. The CDR3 DNA follows: TGTGCCAGCAGCTGGTCGGTCAGCACAGATACGCAGTATTTT.